This note documents a single T cell receptor beta chain sequence. No antigen is known for it. The CDR3 has 18 amino acids. Unmatched junction bases numbered 15, after V lost 1 base and J lost 2 bases. CDR1 is SQVTM, CDR2 ANQGSEA, per germline. Unique molecular identifiers tagged the TCRbeta library. TCRdb passed the PCR reads through MiXCR, listing each CDR3 protein once. The repertoire holds hundreds of thousands of distinct CDR3 sequences, approximately 14% seen once, with roughly 0.84% in the top ten. This entry is derived from a study of T-cell reconstitution after alpha-beta-depleted transplantation in children. Study-wide results and caveats: Expanded graft clones, several hundred of them, were reportedly the source of alpha-beta T cells about two months after transplant. At day 60, the high TCRbeta diversity found in some patients originated from recipient T cells and thymic progenitors that had survived. It was newly produced T cells that mostly accounted for T-cell counts and diversity one year after transplant.

Sequenced material: PBMCs, taken before TCRalphabeta/CD19-depleted stem cell transplant. The rearrangement links TRBV29-1 to TRBJ2-3, with 7 bases identical to TRBD1. The source of this sequence is a girl aged 2 to 10 with congenital amegakaryocytic thrombocytopenia, due to receive a stem cell transplant. The CDR3 region has the DNA TGCAGCGTTGAAGGTATAAGGCAAAGGGGGCACCCCACAGATACGCAGTATTTT. It specifies CSVEGIRQRGHPTDTQYF.